This TCR beta chain was captured in a study of shared clonotypes between healthy human individuals. Per the study methods: Filtering differed for immunoSEQ, which gave only junction sequences without quality scores. Measured with immunoSEQ multiplex PCR; TCRdb has only the in-frame clones, and not every one. From that table come the V and J calls and clone size; the DNA was used to work out D and trimming. Counted here are about 550,000 clones, 95% occurring once; the ten biggest clones make up 0.11%. Positively selected for CCR7, the CD45RO-negative cells used as naive CD8 cells excluded terminally differentiated effector memory CD45RA+ cells. Per the germline V gene, CDR1 is SGDLS and CDR2 is YYNGEE. CDR3 length: 13 amino acids. With 1 base clipped from V and 6 bases from J, the junction kept 4 bases outside the gene matches. There are a few counts of this clone.

The sequencing sample was made of naive CD8+ T cells sorted from blood. The receptor comes from a woman in her twenties or thirties in good health. This chain joins TRBV9 and TRBJ2-7, with TRBD2 matching 7 bases. CDR3 loop: CASSVRGRSEQYF. CDR3 DNA: TGTGCCAGCAGCGTACGCGGGAGAAGCGAGCAGTACTTC.